This T cell receptor beta chain emerged from a study of low-dose radiotherapy and immunotherapy resistance in tumors. The time point is: before trial treatment. This clonotype was counted at least ten times. Germline CDR1 reads GTSNPN; CDR2 reads SVGIG (reference sequence). V gave up 0 bases and J gave up 1 base; unmatched junction bases: 8. This CDR3 region has 16 residues. TRAV- and TRBV-specific primers, spanning alpha and beta chains, primed first-strand cDNA. The authors amplified TCRs for around 20 PCR cycles with a constant-region primer and a V-primer adapter. TCRdb processed the reads anew with MiXCR; each CDR3 protein has one entry. The sample has about 60,000 distinct CDR3 sequences, less than 25% seen once.

The chain has TRBV30 and TRBJ1-1, with 7 bases aligning to TRBD1. The sequence derives from a male donor with prostate cancer. The input for sequencing was PBMCs, taken before treatment. CDR3 sequence: CAWSVRQGVTNTEAFF. As DNA, the CDR3 is TGTGCCTGGAGTGTACGGCAGGGGGTTACGAACACTGAAGCTTTCTTT.